The T cell receptor (beta chain) under discussion was sequenced for a study of blood T cell repertoires in COVID-19 (dated by TCRdb to 2019 to 2021). About the full investigation: Collaborator samples came from the United States, Italy and Spain and covered acute and convalescent phases of COVID-19. The repertoires were released in a freely available public database intended as a resource for research on the immune response to SARS-CoV-2. Where available, HLA class I and class II types were obtained from metadata supplied by the sample provider rather than from assay-based typing. The prospective study material was composed of cDNA or gDNA derived from T cells, B-cell-depleted T cells, or PBMCs. The sample metadata nearly always contained a de-identified subject ID, COVID-19 status, age in years and sex. The samples were drawn from the first 160 participants of the ongoing ImmuneRACE study and from 950 to 1,500 subjects provided by 6 global collaborators. The dataset comprised deeply sampled blood TCRbeta repertoires from subjects exposed to, actively infected with, or recovered from COVID-19. Beyond this particular receptor, the publication reports: How much clinical and demographic metadata was included differed by source and by participant, and the metadata was provided uncurated.

Notes on this clone: Its binding antigen is unknown. Qualities for individual bases were not recorded, and no much larger clone is one base off.

TCRbeta CDR3 regions were amplified from genomic DNA using the immunoSEQ Assay, a bias-controlled multiplex PCR. In the authors' own workflow: Nucleated cell counts per sample were estimated from amplification of reference gene primers within the assay. To quantify the absolute abundance of each unique TCRbeta CDR3 rearrangement, sequence reads were collapsed and filtered. For each sample, productive Simpson clonality was calculated as the square root of Simpson's diversity index over productive rearrangements. TCRdb obtained this table from immuneACCESS and retained in-frame rearrangements with V and J assigned. These tables miss some clones; where compared with another copy, unresolved V genes account for less than half of the shortfall, and the remainder is unexplained. V and J calls and clone size are copied from that table; D and trimming were computed from the DNA. A total of 200,000 or so clones appear in this sample, 80% to 85% of them only once. Clones ranked in the top ten supply 6% to 8% of the sample.

V is clipped by 3 bases and J by 5 bases, and the sequence between their germline boundaries is 19 bases long. CDR1 is given as GTSNPN and CDR2 as SVGIG, both from the germline V gene (reference sequence). Taken from cysteine to phenylalanine, the CDR3 has 15 residues. Kept here is only the CDR3 DNA, which spans 45 bases and is read in frame from base 1. Participants in the prospective study were aged roughly 18 to 100 years, lived in more than 20 United States geographic areas, and enrolled through a virtual design. In the prospective study, cohorts were assigned on the basis of participant-reported clinical history obtained from a screening survey and a study questionnaire. Recovered participants in ImmuneRACE Cohort 3 were defined by two consecutive negative NP/OP PCR tests, clearance by a healthcare professional, or resolution of symptoms. In the prospective study, whole blood, serum and a nasopharyngeal or oropharyngeal swab were collected from each participant by mobile phlebotomists. Prospective study participants could optionally give additional blood draws and questionnaires over a roughly 2-month period. Before DNA extraction, blood samples from the prospective study were shipped at room temperature or frozen.

The chain was built from TRBV30 and TRBJ1-1; D gene: possibly TRBD1, on 5 matching bases. This TCR was sampled from a man aged 35 to 55 who had recovered from COVID-19. Material: PBMCs or T cells enriched from blood (not recorded which). At the DNA level, the sequence is TGTGCCTGGAGAAGGGGCCAGATAGGTGGAACTGAAGCTTTCTTT. This translates into CAWRRGQIGGTEAFF.